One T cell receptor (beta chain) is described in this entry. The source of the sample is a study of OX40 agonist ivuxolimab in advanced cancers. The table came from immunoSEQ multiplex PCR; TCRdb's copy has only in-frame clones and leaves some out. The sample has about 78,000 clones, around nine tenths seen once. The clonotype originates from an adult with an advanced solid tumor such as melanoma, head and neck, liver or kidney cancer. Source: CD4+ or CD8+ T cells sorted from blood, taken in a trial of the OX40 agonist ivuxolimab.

In nucleotides, the CDR3 is TGTGCCAGCAGTGCACCCCTTGGCCACCCGGAGACCCAGTACTTC. Translation gives CASSAPLGHPETQYF. This chain connects TRBV2 to TRBJ2-5; D is uncertain. Germline loops: CDR1 SNHLY, CDR2 FYNNEI. V was cut by 4 bases and J by 5 bases, with 17 bases left in between. The CDR3 runs 15 residues.